Listed below are T cell receptor beta chains from one sample, sequenced in a study of cytomegalovirus exposure and HLA in healthy donors. Assay used: immunoSEQ multiplex PCR; TCRdb lists only in-frame clones, some missing. The repertoire consists of 89,000 or so clones, with about four fifths occurring once and the leading ten covering about 10%. The material sequenced was PBMCs. These receptors were obtained from a man aged 18 to 30 in good health and CMV-seropositive. CDR3s include the opening cysteine and the closing phenylalanine or tryptophan. Fields, in order: V gene, J gene, clone size, D gene, CDR3 DNA, CDR3 protein. The D gene is left open where the match is weak. Size is stated for part of the rows, as once, few or many counts, or as a class when the clone is expanded.

v_gene: TRBV15; j_gene: TRBJ1-2; abundance: -; d_gene: TRBD1; CDR3nt: TGTGCCACCAGCAGTGCGGACAGGGGTCCTTTATTGTATGGCTACACCTTC; CDR3aa: CATSSADRGPLLYGYTF
v_gene: TRBV21-1; j_gene: TRBJ1-1; abundance: -; d_gene: -; CDR3nt: TGTGCCAGCAGCAAAGCGGGGGGGATGAACACTGAAGCTTTCTTT; CDR3aa: CASSKAGGMNTEAFF
v_gene: TRBV7-9; j_gene: TRBJ2-3; abundance: -; d_gene: TRBD1; CDR3nt: TGTGCCAGCTCAGATCCGGGACAGGGGACAGATACGCAGTATTTT; CDR3aa: CASSDPGQGTDTQYF
v_gene: TRBV5-6; j_gene: TRBJ2-7; abundance: few; d_gene: TRBD1; CDR3nt: TGTGCCAGCAGCTTCACAGGGGGGACCTACGAGCAGTACTTC; CDR3aa: CASSFTGGTYEQYF
v_gene: TRBV15; j_gene: TRBJ2-1; abundance: few; d_gene: -; CDR3nt: TGTGCCACCAGCAGAGTTAAGAGCGATGAGCAGTTCTTC; CDR3aa: CATSRVKSDEQFF
v_gene: TRBV28; j_gene: TRBJ2-4; abundance: -; d_gene: -; CDR3nt: TGTGCCAGCAGTTCAGAACAGGGCCACGCCAAAAACATTCAGTACTTC; CDR3aa: CASSSEQGHAKNIQYF
v_gene: TRBV28; j_gene: TRBJ1-6; abundance: few; d_gene: -; CDR3nt: TGTGCCAGCAGTTTAATTGGGTCTAGGCCGACGGGACCCCTCCACTTT; CDR3aa: CASSLIGSRPTGPLHF
v_gene: TRBV4-1; j_gene: TRBJ2-7; abundance: -; d_gene: TRBD1; CDR3nt: TGCGCCAGCAGCCAAAAGACAGGGGCGAAGACGACCTACGAGCAGTACTTC; CDR3aa: CASSQKTGAKTTYEQYF
v_gene: TRBV27; j_gene: TRBJ1-6; abundance: large; d_gene: TRBD1; CDR3nt: TGTGCCAGCAGTGAATGGGACAGGGACAATTCACCCCTCCACTTT; CDR3aa: CASSEWDRDNSPLHF
v_gene: TRBV5-4; j_gene: TRBJ2-7; abundance: once; d_gene: -; CDR3nt: TGTGCCAGCAGCTTCACCGGAGCCTACGAGCAGTACTTC; CDR3aa: CASSFTGAYEQYF
v_gene: TRBV5-1; j_gene: TRBJ1-1; abundance: -; d_gene: TRBD1; CDR3nt: TGCGCCAGCAGCACTGGACAGGGGGCAATTCAAGGCGCTGAAGCTTTCTTT; CDR3aa: CASSTGQGAIQGAEAFF
v_gene: TRBV5-6; j_gene: TRBJ2-7; abundance: -; d_gene: TRBD1; CDR3nt: TGTGCCAGCAGCCGGGGGACAGGACTCCCCTACGAGCAGTACTTC; CDR3aa: CASSRGTGLPYEQYF
v_gene: TRBV15; j_gene: TRBJ2-7; abundance: -; d_gene: -; CDR3nt: TGTGCCACCAGCGTCGGAGGATCCTACGAGCAGTACTTC; CDR3aa: CATSVGGSYEQYF
v_gene: TRBV27; j_gene: TRBJ2-5; abundance: -; d_gene: TRBD2; CDR3nt: TGTGCCAGCAGTATCGAGCGGGGGGGCCGCAAGACCCAGTACTTC; CDR3aa: CASSIERGGRKTQYF
v_gene: TRBV10-3; j_gene: TRBJ2-7; abundance: -; d_gene: TRBD1; CDR3nt: TGTGCCATCAGCAGACAGGGAATGCCCTACGAGCAGTACTTC; CDR3aa: CAISRQGMPYEQYF
v_gene: TRBV4-1; j_gene: TRBJ1-3; abundance: few; d_gene: TRBD1; CDR3nt: TGCGCCAGCAGCCAAGTGTGGACAGGGGGAAACACCATATATTTT; CDR3aa: CASSQVWTGGNTIYF
v_gene: TRBV9; j_gene: TRBJ1-2; abundance: -; d_gene: -; CDR3nt: TGTGCCAGCAGCGAGCACTCCGGACAGTCTAACTATGGCTACACCTTC; CDR3aa: CASSEHSGQSNYGYTF
v_gene: TRBV19; j_gene: TRBJ2-7; abundance: -; d_gene: TRBD2; CDR3nt: TGTGCCAGTAGTATGGGGACTACCCAATACGAGCAGTACTTC; CDR3aa: CASSMGTTQYEQYF
v_gene: TRBV4-2; j_gene: TRBJ2-7; abundance: -; d_gene: -; CDR3nt: TGTGCCAGCAGCCCCGGGGGATCCTACGAGCAGTACTTC; CDR3aa: CASSPGGSYEQYF
v_gene: TRBV7-9; j_gene: TRBJ2-3; abundance: -; d_gene: -; CDR3nt: TGTGCCAGCAGCAATTCAGGTGGATCCACAGATACGCAGTATTTT; CDR3aa: CASSNSGGSTDTQYF
v_gene: TRBV7-9; j_gene: TRBJ2-7; abundance: -; d_gene: -; CDR3nt: TGTGCCAGCAGCGGAACACAGGGATCCGAGCAGTACTTC; CDR3aa: CASSGTQGSEQYF
v_gene: TRBV5-1; j_gene: TRBJ2-5; abundance: -; d_gene: TRBD1; CDR3nt: TGCGCCAGCAGCCCTGGACAGGTCCAAGAGACCCAGTACTTC; CDR3aa: CASSPGQVQETQYF
v_gene: TRBV6-1; j_gene: TRBJ2-2; abundance: -; d_gene: TRBD2; CDR3nt: TGTGCCAGCAGTGATAACGGGGGGAGCGGGGAGCTGTTTTTT; CDR3aa: CASSDNGGSGELFF
v_gene: TRBV14; j_gene: TRBJ1-2; abundance: -; d_gene: TRBD1; CDR3nt: TGTGCCAGCAGCCACGGACAGGCGGTCCTCGGCTACACCTTC; CDR3aa: CASSHGQAVLGYTF
v_gene: TRBV5-1; j_gene: TRBJ2-7; abundance: -; d_gene: -; CDR3nt: TGCGCCAGCAGCCCGGCGGGTCGGGGCTACGAGCAGTACTTC; CDR3aa: CASSPAGRGYEQYF
v_gene: TRBV5-3; j_gene: TRBJ1-3; abundance: -; d_gene: TRBD1; CDR3nt: TGTGCCAGAAGCGCCTCCACCACAGGGGGCGTTCGTGGAAACACCATATATTTT; CDR3aa: CARSASTTGGVRGNTIYF
v_gene: TRBV7-9; j_gene: TRBJ2-7; abundance: -; d_gene: -; CDR3nt: TGTGCCAGCAGCGGAAGAGGGACTGGGAGCTCCTACGAGCAGTACTTC; CDR3aa: CASSGRGTGSSYEQYF
v_gene: TRBV2; j_gene: TRBJ1-6; abundance: -; d_gene: TRBD1; CDR3nt: TGTGCCACCCGAAGGGACAGAAATTCACCCCTCCACTTT; CDR3aa: CATRRDRNSPLHF
v_gene: TRBV5-4; j_gene: TRBJ2-3; abundance: -; d_gene: -; CDR3nt: TGTGCCAGCAGCACCGACTTGACAGATACGCAGTATTTT; CDR3aa: CASSTDLTDTQYF
v_gene: TRBV27; j_gene: TRBJ1-1; abundance: -; d_gene: -; CDR3nt: TGTGCCAGCGGCCCCATCCGGGAGACAACTGAAGCTTTCTTT; CDR3aa: CASGPIRETTEAFF
v_gene: TRBV6-6; j_gene: TRBJ2-7; abundance: -; d_gene: -; CDR3nt: TGTGCCAGCAGCCATCTTAACGAGCAGTACTTC; CDR3aa: CASSHLNEQYF
v_gene: TRBV6-5; j_gene: TRBJ1-5; abundance: -; d_gene: -; CDR3nt: TGTGCCAGCAGGAAGACAGTAGATAATCAGCCCCAGCATTTT; CDR3aa: CASRKTVDNQPQHF
v_gene: TRBV6-6; j_gene: TRBJ2-7; abundance: -; d_gene: TRBD2; CDR3nt: TGTGCCAGCAGAGGGACTAGCGGCTACGAGCAGTACTTC; CDR3aa: CASRGTSGYEQYF
v_gene: TRBV10-1; j_gene: TRBJ2-7; abundance: -; d_gene: TRBD1; CDR3nt: TGCGCCAGCAGTGACCCGACAGGGATTAAGGCGTGGGAGCAGTACTTC; CDR3aa: CASSDPTGIKAWEQYF
v_gene: TRBV12-2; j_gene: TRBJ2-3; abundance: once; d_gene: -; CDR3nt: TGTGCAAGTCGCCTAGGGGGGGGCCGACCAGATACGCAGTATTTT; CDR3aa: CASRLGGGRPDTQYF